The rows below give T cell receptor beta chains drawn from one sample of a study of Graves' ophthalmopathy and Graves' hyperthyroidism. TCRdb reprocessed the multiplex PCR reads with MiXCR, giving one entry per CDR3 protein. The sample contains 650,000 to 900,000 distinct CDR3 sequences, 40% of which appear only once. The sample consisted of peripheral blood. These receptors were collected from an adult man with Graves' ophthalmopathy. The CDR3 runs from the conserved cysteine through the conserved F or W. D genes are given only for firm matches. The size of a clone is reported for some rows only, either as once, few or many, or as a class for expanded clones.

j_gene | d_gene | abundance | v_gene | CDR3aa | CDR3nt
TRBJ2-2 | - | few | TRBV2 | CASSDPATEPLSNTGELFF | TGTGCCAGCAGTGACCCAGCGACCGAACCTTTATCGAACACCGGGGAGCTGTTTTTT
TRBJ1-4 | - | - | TRBV19 | CASSGMDEKLFF | TGTGCCAGTAGTGGGATGGATGAAAAACTGTTTTTT
TRBJ1-2 | TRBD1 | few | TRBV7-2 | CASSLVWGQGAGGYTF | TGTGCCAGCAGCTTAGTATGGGGACAGGGGGCTGGTGGCTACACCTTC
TRBJ2-5 | TRBD1 | many | TRBV7-9 | CATTDRGRETQYF | TGTGCCACCACGGACAGGGGGCGGGAGACCCAGTACTTC
TRBJ2-7 | - | many | TRBV10-3 | CAISESRGGTYEQYF | TGTGCCATCAGTGAGTCTCGCGGAGGAACCTACGAGCAGTACTTC
TRBJ1-2 | TRBD1 | - | TRBV29-1 | CSVEERTGGGGYTF | TGCAGCGTTGAAGAGCGGACAGGGGGCGGGGGCTACACCTTC
TRBJ1-4 | - | - | TRBV7-2 | CASSQDLGAVSGGKLFF | TGCGCCAGCAGCCAAGATCTAGGGGCGGTATCGGGTGGAAAACTGTTTTTT
TRBJ2-1 | - | many | TRBV7-9 | CASSLVVHEQFF | TGTGCCAGCAGCTTAGTGGTACATGAGCAGTTCTTC
TRBJ1-2 | - | - | TRBV19 | CASSIEALGFNGYTF | TGTGCCAGTAGTATAGAAGCTCTGGGATTCAATGGCTACACCTTC
TRBJ1-1 | - | many | TRBV7-9 | CASSYRGDTEAFF | TGTGCCAGCAGTTACCGAGGGGACACTGAAGCTTTCTTT
TRBJ1-1 | TRBD1 | many | TRBV12-3/TRBV12-4 | CASIRGQDTEAFF | TGTGCCAGCATAAGGGGGCAGGACACTGAAGCTTTCTTT
TRBJ2-5 | TRBD1 | few | TRBV7-2 | CASSPGAGGGGTQYF | TGTGCCAGCAGCCCGGGGGCAGGGGGCGGTGGGACCCAGTACTTC
TRBJ1-2 | - | - | TRBV7-9 | CASSRTAARDGYTF | TGTGCCAGCAGCCGGACAGCTGCCAGGGATGGCTACACCTTC
TRBJ1-1 | - | many | TRBV7-9 | CASSSPVNTEAFF | TGTGCCAGCAGCTCCCCGGTGAACACTGAAGCTTTCTTT
TRBJ1-1 | - | - | TRBV29-1 | CSLIGEAFF | TGCAGCTTGATCGGGGAAGCTTTCTTT
TRBJ2-7 | - | - | TRBV20-1 | CSARGGTIGQYF | TGCAGTGCTAGAGGTGGGACAATTGGGCAGTACTTC
TRBJ1-2 | - | - | TRBV15 | CATSSLDANYGYTF | TGTGCCACCAGCAGCTTAGACGCGAACTATGGCTACACCTTC
TRBJ1-1 | TRBD1 | - | TRBV7-9 | CASSLLGTGGVGKAFF | TGTGCCAGCAGCTTGCTCGGGACAGGGGGCGTGGGGAAAGCTTTCTTT
TRBJ1-2 | - | many | TRBV20-1 | CSARATGGSGYTF | TGCAGTGCTAGAGCAACGGGTGGAAGTGGCTACACCTTC
TRBJ2-7 | TRBD1 | - | TRBV12-3/TRBV12-4 | CASSQTGQGPYEQYF | TGTGCCAGCAGCCAAACTGGACAGGGTCCCTACGAGCAGTACTTC
TRBJ1-6 | - | - | TRBV6-6 | CASSYPRGEPSPLHF | TGTGCCAGCAGTTACCCCCGAGGAGAGCCCTCACCCCTCCACTTT
TRBJ2-3 | TRBD1 | - | TRBV20-1 | CSARDLRTGHTDTQYF | TGCAGTGCTAGAGACCTCCGGACAGGGCACACAGATACGCAGTATTTT
TRBJ2-5 | - | - | TRBV4-2 | CASSPDIGVGEETQYF | TGTGCCAGCAGCCCAGATATAGGGGTAGGGGAAGAGACCCAGTACTTC
TRBJ1-3 | - | - | TRBV9 | CASSPLGGIENTIYF | TGTGCCAGCAGCCCTCTAGGGGGGATTGAAAACACCATATATTTT
TRBJ1-1 | - | few | TRBV14 | CASSQALGFTEAFF | TGTGCCAGCAGCCAAGCCTTGGGGTTCACTGAAGCTTTCTTT
TRBJ2-5 | - | - | TRBV10-3 | CAISESRGRAETQYF | TGTGCCATCAGTGAGTCCAGGGGGAGGGCAGAGACCCAGTACTTC
TRBJ1-5 | - | - | TRBV20-1 | CSARDGGGNQPQHF | TGCAGTGCTAGAGATGGAGGGGGCAATCAGCCCCAGCATTTT
TRBJ1-6 | - | many | TRBV6-4 | CASSARGGSPLHF | TGTGCCAGCAGTGCCCGGGGGGGCTCACCCCTCCACTTT
TRBJ2-7 | TRBD1 | - | TRBV2 | CASSEQGASFEQYF | TGTGCCAGCAGTGAACAGGGGGCGTCGTTCGAGCAGTACTTC
TRBJ1-1 | - | - | TRBV20-1 | CSARDIQVNTEAFF | TGCAGTGCTAGAGATATACAGGTGAACACTGAAGCTTTCTTT
TRBJ1-1 | - | many | TRBV13 | CASSGGLNTEAFF | TGTGCCAGCAGCGGGGGGCTGAACACTGAAGCTTTCTTT
TRBJ2-7 | - | - | TRBV11-2 | CASSLEGNSGASYEQYF | TGTGCCAGCAGCTTAGAAGGAAATAGCGGAGCCTCCTACGAGCAGTACTTC
TRBJ2-7 | - | - | TRBV11-2 | CASSVAPQGGLGEQYF | TGTGCCAGCAGCGTAGCCCCCCAGGGGGGTCTTGGCGAGCAGTACTTC
TRBJ1-5 | - | many | TRBV19 | CASSIGGASNQPQHF | TGTGCCAGTAGTATAGGGGGGGCGAGCAATCAGCCCCAGCATTTT
TRBJ2-5 | - | - | TRBV20-1 | CSAQTPKGQETQYF | TGCAGTGCTCAAACCCCTAAGGGCCAAGAGACCCAGTACTTC
TRBJ2-7 | - | - | TRBV5-1 | CASSFRLGAEFSYEQYF | TGCGCCAGCAGCTTCCGATTAGGAGCCGAATTCTCCTACGAGCAGTACTTC
TRBJ2-2 | - | - | TRBV4-1 | CASSQDNGYTGELFF | TGCGCCAGCAGCCAAGATAACGGATACACCGGGGAGCTGTTTTTT